A single sample is the source of the 27 T cell receptor beta chains below, sequenced in a study of T-cell memory formation after mild COVID-19 (dated by TCRdb to about 2021). Library method: 5' RACE. These reads were obtained on an Illumina NovaSeq 6000. The public reads were quality trimmed at Q25 with fastp and then assembled into clones with MiXCR by TCRdb, keeping productive beta chains. Each CDR3 protein gets just one entry, which takes the most common genes and DNA from the rows behind it. The sample table shows 150,000 to 200,000 distinct CDR3 sequences, and roughly 15% are seen once. The top ten clones comprise less than 15% of the sample. Sequencing used PBMCs or a T cell subset sorted from them (not recorded which). The receptor set was obtained from an adult woman who had mild COVID-19 (a few samples of this study predate the infection). The sample titles of this study are shuffled in the database, so cell type and time point are left out; the donor was told from shared clones.

The chain uses TRBV11-3 and TRBJ2-1; D may correspond to TRBD1 or TRBD2 (5 bases each). The V gene lost 4 bases and the J gene lost 8 bases, with 15 bases spanning the gap. There are 14 residues in the CDR3. CDR1 is SGHNT and CDR2 is YENEEA in the germline V gene. The CDR3 loop is CASSSFHRGDEQFF. As DNA, the CDR3 is TGTGCCAGCAGCTCCTTCCACCGAGGGGATGAGCAGTTCTTC.

This clonotype showed up just a few times. The chain recombines TRBV7-6 with TRBJ2-2; no clear D. Germline V gene sequence: CDR1 SGHVS, CDR2 FNYEAQ. The ends were cut back, 3 bases at V and 8 bases at J, with 7 bases in the middle. This CDR3 spans 12 amino acids. In DNA, the CDR3 is TGTGCCAGCAGCTTCCCTGAGGGGGAGCTGTTTTTT. As protein: CASSFPEGELFF.

J is TRBJ2-7 and V is TRBV4-2; the D gene is possibly TRBD2 (6 bases). The CDR3 contains 15 residues. With 1 base removed from V and 0 bases from J, the gap between germline ends came to 10 bases. Germline values: CDR1 LGHNA, CDR2 YNFKEQ. DNA of the CDR3: TGTGCCAGCAGCCAAGCTAGCGTGAGCTCCTACGAGCAGTACTTC. Amino acids: CASSQASVSSYEQYF.

This rearrangement joins TRBV7-9 to TRBJ2-1, with 9 bases that match TRBD2. V lost 3 bases to trimming and J lost 15 bases; unmatched junction nucleotides: 18. Per the germline V gene, CDR1 is SEHNR and CDR2 is FQNEAQ (reference sequence). The CDR3 loop spans 16 amino acids. This CDR3 is CASSFSRGLASLVLFF. The CDR3 DNA reads as TGTGCCAGCAGCTTTTCACGTGGACTAGCGAGTCTCGTTTTGTTCTTC.

This clonotype has only a few counts. The V and J genes are TRBV11-2 and TRBJ2-5; either TRBD1 or TRBD2 may supply D (6 bases each). The CDR3 has 17 residues. Trimming pared 2 bases from V and 3 bases from J, leaving 19 bases between. Germline CDR1 SGHAT, CDR2 FQNNGV. The CDR3 DNA sequence: TGTGCCAGCAGCTTACAAGGTCTCACGGGGGCAAAAGAGACCCAGTACTTC. This codes for CASSLQGLTGAKETQYF. Based on the CDR3 plus reference TRBV11-2 and TRBJ2-5, the full variable domain is EAGVAQSPRYKIIEKRQSVAFWCNPISGHATLYWYQQILGQGPKLLIQFQNNGVVDDSQLPKDRFSAERLKGVDSTLKIQPAKLEDSAVYLCASSLQGLTGAKETQYFGPGTRLLVL.

This clonotype was picked up a small number of times. The chain has TRBV27 and TRBJ1-1; D may be TRBD1 (5 bases). V lost 2 bases to trimming and J lost 0 bases, with 13 bases between them. CDR1 MNHEY and CDR2 SMNVEV come from the germline V gene (reference sequence). The CDR3 is 16 amino acids. This chain's CDR3 is CASSLEGTRMNTEAFF. DNA of the CDR3: TGTGCCAGCAGTTTAGAGGGGACGAGAATGAACACTGAAGCTTTCTTT.

The chain links TRBV5-4 to TRBJ2-1; 12 bases match TRBD2. CDR1 is SGHNT and CDR2 is YYREEE in the germline V gene (reference sequence). The CDR3 is 15 amino acids. Germline trimming cut 0 bases from V and 10 bases from J; bases unmatched to any gene: 5. CDR3: CASSLEASGRAEQFF. The CDR3 DNA is TGTGCCAGCAGCTTGGAGGCTAGCGGGAGGGCCGAGCAGTTCTTC.

The chain employs TRBV5-1 and TRBJ1-1; D is ambiguous. The germline V gene encodes CDR1 SGHRS and CDR2 YFSETQ. This CDR3 is 14 amino acids long. V dropped 0 bases and J dropped 7 bases, with 13 bases sitting between them. CDR3 DNA: TGCGCCAGCAGCTTGGAATCGGGTTCGGGTGAAGCTTTCTTT. This codes for CASSLESGSGEAFF.

This chain uses TRBV10-3 with TRBJ2-1; a possible D gene is TRBD1 (5 bases). The V end lost 6 bases, the J end lost 4 bases, and 13 bases lay between the germline ends. Germline CDR1 and CDR2: ENHRY and SYGVKD. There are 14 residues in the CDR3. The CDR3 DNA sequence: TGTGCCATCAGAGGAACTGACAGTTACAATGAGCAGTTCTTC. Encoded protein: CAIRGTDSYNEQFF.

The V and J genes are TRBV29-1 and TRBJ2-2, with 10 nucleotides matching TRBD2. V lost 8 bases, J lost 7 bases, and 4 bases stayed unmatched. The length of the CDR3 is 12 residues. CDR1 and CDR2 (germline): SQVTM, ANQGSEA. CDR3 sequence reads: CSFSSGSGELFF. The CDR3 region has the DNA TGCAGCTTCTCTAGCGGGAGCGGGGAGCTGTTTTTT.

There are a few counts of this clonotype. The chain has TRBV3-1 and TRBJ1-6, with unresolved D. The V and J ends lost 0 bases and 6 bases respectively, with 3 bases between them. CDR3 length: 13 amino acids. Per germline, CDR1 LGHDT and CDR2 YNNKEL (reference sequence). CDR3 sequence reads: CASSQEANSPLHF. CDR3 in DNA: TGTGCCAGCAGCCAAGAGGCTAATTCACCCCTCCACTTT.

This clonotype was detected only a few times. The genes are TRBV6-5 and TRBJ1-1, with D possibly TRBD1 on 5 matching bases. CDR3 length: 11 residues. With 5 bases removed from V and 14 bases from J, the gap between germline ends came to 15 bases. Germline V CDR1 and CDR2: MNHEY, SVGAGI. CDR3 loop: CASSTGPHAFF. CDR3 in DNA: TGTGCCAGCAGTACGGGACCTCACGCCTTCTTT.

The chain links TRBV5-1 to TRBJ2-7; TRBD1 matches 8 bases. Germline CDR1 reads SGHRS; CDR2 reads YFSETQ. The CDR3 is 12 residues long. J lost 6 bases, V lost 4 bases, and 3 bases had no gene match. CDR3 DNA sequence: TGCGCCAGCAGCGCCGACAGGGGCGAGCAGTACTTC. As protein: CASSADRGEQYF.

This clonotype turned up a few times. V is TRBV11-2 and J is TRBJ1-6; D unresolved. CDR1 SGHAT and CDR2 FQNNGV come from the germline V gene. CDR3 length: 17 amino acids. Trimming took off 0 bases at V and 7 bases at J, with 16 bases between the two ends. The CDR3 bases are TGTGCCAGCAGCTTAGATACTGTGGGCCGACTGAATTCACCCCTCCACTTT. Amino acids: CASSLDTVGRLNSPLHF.

This clonotype came up a few times. The chain recombines TRBV7-9 with TRBJ1-5; D unresolved. Trimming took off 3 bases at V and 4 bases at J, with 10 bases between the two ends. This CDR3 has 14 residues. In germline, CDR1 is SEHNR, CDR2 FQNEAQ (reference sequence). CDR3 in amino acids: CASSFSSPNQPQHF. The DNA for the CDR3 is TGTGCCAGCAGCTTCAGCAGCCCGAATCAGCCCCAGCATTTT.

This clonotype was observed a few times. The gene calls are TRBV6-1 and TRBJ2-2, with D perhaps being TRBD1 or TRBD2 (6 bases each). The CDR3 consists of 18 residues. CDR1 and CDR2 (germline): MNHNS, SASEGT. V lost 4 bases and J lost 7, with 25 bases in between. The CDR3 spells CASSVVFYGGALGGELFF. Here the CDR3 DNA reads TGTGCCAGCAGTGTGGTGTTCTACGGGGGCGCGCTGGGCGGGGAGCTGTTTTTT.

The gene calls are TRBV10-3 and TRBJ1-4; 8 bases match TRBD1. The length of the CDR3 is 15 residues. The ends lost 0 bases at V and 3 bases at J; junction bases unmatched: 0. The germline V gene encodes CDR1 ENHRY and CDR2 SYGVKD. CDR3: CAISESDRANEKLFF. In DNA form, the CDR3 reads TGTGCCATCAGTGAGTCGGACAGGGCTAATGAAAAACTGTTTTTT.

The table lists this clonotype with a few counts. V usage is TRBV21-1 and J usage is TRBJ2-7; the tabulated D call, TRBD1, remains unverified against the DNA. TRBV21-1 is deemed a pseudogene. The CDR3 totals 15 residues. CDR3 sequence (DNA): TGTGCCAGCGGATTGGACAGGTTTGGTTGCTACGAGCAGTACTTC. Its protein is CASGLDRFGCYEQYF.

The rearrangement joins TRBV24-1 to TRBJ2-1; D is unresolved. This CDR3 has 16 amino acids. V lost 0 bases, J lost 4 bases, and 12 bases lay in between. Germline V lookup: CDR1 KGHDR, CDR2 SFDVKD. The CDR3 spells CATSDLRPGVYNEQFF. The CDR3 DNA is TGTGCCACCAGTGATTTGCGACCCGGAGTTTACAATGAGCAGTTCTTC.

This clonotype was observed many times. The chain links TRBV7-9 to TRBJ2-1, with D tentatively TRBD2 (6 bases). Per germline, CDR1 SEHNR and CDR2 FQNEAQ (reference sequence). V lost 4 bases and J 9 bases, leaving 13 bases between the germline ends. The CDR3 is 13 residues long. CDR3 nucleotide sequence: TGTGCCAGCAGCTCCCAAGGGGAGGCTGAGCAGTTCTTC. Protein sequence: CASSSQGEAEQFF.

This clonotype was seen more than once but under ten times. The V call is TRBV7-2, the J call TRBJ2-4, with TRBD1 as a possible D gene (6 bases). With 7 bases removed from V and 1 base from J, the gap between germline ends came to 8 bases. There are 13 residues in the CDR3. The germline V gene has CDR1 SGHTA and CDR2 FQGNSA. CDR3 sequence: CASTTGAKNIQYF. The CDR3 bases are TGTGCCAGCACCACAGGGGCCAAAAACATTCAGTACTTC. The full variable domain, its missing parts supplied by reference TRBV7-2 and TRBJ2-4, is GAGVSQSPSNKVTEKGKDVELRCDPISGHTALYWYRQSLGQGLEFLIYFQGNSAPDKSGLPSDRFSAERTGGSVSTLTIQRTQQEDSAVYLCASTTGAKNIQYFGAGTRLSVL.

V gene TRBV19 combines with J gene TRBJ1-1, with unresolved D. Germline values: CDR1 LNHDA, CDR2 SQIVND (reference sequence). The CDR3 is 12 residues long. V was trimmed by 1 base and J by 7 bases, leaving 7 bases between them. CDR3 nucleotide sequence: TGTGCCAGTAGTATAGGTTCGATTGAAGCTTTCTTT. Protein sequence: CASSIGSIEAFF.

This clonotype was counted a few times. The chain employs TRBV25-1 and TRBJ2-7; TRBD1 is a possible D gene (6 bases). V lost 4 bases, J lost 2 bases, and 18 bases lay in between. Germline V gene lookup returns CDR1 MGHDK and CDR2 SYGVNS. The CDR3 runs to 16 residues. As DNA, the CDR3 is TGTGCCAGCAGTGCCTACCCAGGGGTGAAGCCCTACGAGCAGTACTTC. Amino acids: CASSAYPGVKPYEQYF.

This clonotype has a handful of counts. The chain employs TRBV7-2 and TRBJ2-5; 8 bases fit TRBD1. This CDR3 comprises 16 residues. Germline CDR1 is SGHTA and CDR2 is FQGNSA. With 5 bases clipped from V and 0 bases from J, the junction kept 8 bases outside the gene matches. The CDR3 spells CASSQRQGRYQETQYF. CDR3 bases: TGTGCCAGCAGCCAAAGACAGGGGCGGTACCAAGAGACCCAGTACTTC.

This clonotype was detected only a few times. This chain connects TRBV4-3 to TRBJ2-1; TRBD2 matches 9 bases. Germline CDR1 reads LGHNA; CDR2 reads YSLEER. The J segment lost 8 bases and the V segment lost 0 bases, leaving 8 bases of the junction unmatched. The CDR3 contains 16 residues. The CDR3: CASSQERAGLAHEQFF. Here the CDR3 DNA reads TGCGCCAGCAGCCAAGAACGAGCGGGACTAGCCCATGAGCAGTTCTTC.

This chain joins TRBV2 and TRBJ1-2, with 7 bases lining up with TRBD1. CDR3 length: 14 residues. CDR1 is SNHLY and CDR2 is FYNNEI in the germline V gene. After removal of 5 bases from V and 4 bases from J, the junction contained 7 bases not matched to a gene. The CDR3 reads CASSRQGGGYGYTF. In nucleotides, the CDR3 is TGTGCCAGCAGTCGACAGGGTGGGGGCTATGGCTACACCTTC.

This clonotype was counted between two and nine times. The chain couples TRBV24-1 to TRBJ1-5; maybe TRBD1 (5 bases). The V gene lost 9 bases and the J gene lost 0 bases, with 17 bases spanning the gap. The CDR3 sequence is 16 residues long. Germline V lookup: CDR1 KGHDR, CDR2 SFDVKD. Here the CDR3 reads CATSVGRGDSNQPQHF. CDR3 nucleotides: TGTGCCACCTCCGTCGGGCGGGGGGATAGCAATCAGCCCCAGCATTTT.